A selection of T cell receptor beta chains follows, all from one sample in a study of post-analysis software for immune sequencing data. MiXCR, run by TCRdb on the PCR reads, gives a single entry per CDR3 protein. The sample has about 540,000 distinct CDR3 sequences, approximately 34% seen once; the top ten hold around 5.9%. Specimen: blood. The source of these receptors is a girl aged 2 to 17 with multiple sclerosis. Each CDR3 is given with its conserved first and last residue. A D gene is named only where the DNA matches it firmly. Size values are once, few and many counts, or a class for expanded clones, and some rows have none.

clone size: -; D gene: -; J gene: TRBJ2-7; V gene: TRBV5-6; CDR3 protein: CASSLRGLAYEQYF; CDR3 DNA: TGTGCCAGCAGCTTGAGAGGGCTGGCGTACGAGCAGTACTTC
clone size: -; D gene: TRBD2; J gene: TRBJ2-2; V gene: TRBV14; CDR3 protein: CASSPQGGRTPGELFF; CDR3 DNA: TGTGCCAGCAGCCCTCAGGGCGGGAGGACCCCCGGGGAGCTGTTTTTT
clone size: -; D gene: TRBD1; J gene: TRBJ2-7; V gene: TRBV10-3; CDR3 protein: CASAPPGQNYEQYF; CDR3 DNA: TGTGCCTCCGCCCCACCGGGACAGAACTACGAGCAGTACTTC
clone size: -; D gene: TRBD2; J gene: TRBJ2-1; V gene: TRBV5-1; CDR3 protein: CASSPRSGGYSSYNEQFF; CDR3 DNA: TGCGCCAGCAGCCCCAGGAGCGGGGGGTACAGCTCCTACAATGAGCAGTTCTTC
clone size: -; D gene: -; J gene: TRBJ1-2; V gene: TRBV27; CDR3 protein: CASSLRGHSYGYTF; CDR3 DNA: TGTGCCAGCAGTTTACGAGGGCATTCCTATGGCTACACCTTC
clone size: -; D gene: TRBD1; J gene: TRBJ2-7; V gene: TRBV29-1; CDR3 protein: CSVERDSTYEQYF; CDR3 DNA: TGCAGCGTTGAACGGGACAGTACCTACGAGCAGTACTTC
clone size: once; D gene: -; J gene: TRBJ2-2; V gene: TRBV14; CDR3 protein: CASSQRAAVSTGELFF; CDR3 DNA: TGTGCCAGCAGCCAAAGGGCGGCCGTGAGCACCGGGGAGCTGTTTTTT
clone size: -; D gene: -; J gene: TRBJ1-2; V gene: TRBV12-3/TRBV12-4; CDR3 protein: CASILDGGGGYTF; CDR3 DNA: TGTGCCAGCATCTTGGACGGGGGGGGAGGCTACACCTTC
clone size: once; D gene: -; J gene: TRBJ1-5; V gene: TRBV3-1; CDR3 protein: CAGSQKGVGTQHF; CDR3 DNA: TGTGCCGGCAGCCAAAAGGGGGTCGGGACCCAGCATTTT
clone size: few; D gene: TRBD1; J gene: TRBJ2-2; V gene: TRBV29-1; CDR3 protein: CSGGQGTGELFF; CDR3 DNA: TGCAGCGGTGGACAGGGGACCGGGGAGCTGTTTTTT
clone size: -; D gene: -; J gene: TRBJ2-1; V gene: TRBV5-8; CDR3 protein: CASTSTTYNEQFF; CDR3 DNA: TGTGCCAGCACCTCCACAACCTACAATGAGCAGTTCTTC
clone size: -; D gene: TRBD2; J gene: TRBJ2-4; V gene: TRBV6-6; CDR3 protein: CASSSPAGERFPQRYF; CDR3 DNA: TGTGCCAGCAGTTCCCCGGCGGGGGAAAGGTTCCCACAGCGGTACTTC
clone size: -; D gene: -; J gene: TRBJ2-1; V gene: TRBV20-1; CDR3 protein: CSALISGSSSYNEQFF; CDR3 DNA: TGCAGTGCCCTCATTTCCGGGTCCAGCTCCTACAATGAGCAGTTCTTC
clone size: -; D gene: -; J gene: TRBJ1-2; V gene: TRBV6-1; CDR3 protein: CASSEFLGGYGYTF; CDR3 DNA: TGTGCCAGCAGTGAATTCCTCGGAGGCTATGGCTACACCTTC
clone size: few; D gene: TRBD1; J gene: TRBJ2-7; V gene: TRBV6-1; CDR3 protein: CASSEWGTETYEQYF; CDR3 DNA: TGTGCCAGCAGTGAATGGGGGACAGAGACCTACGAGCAGTACTTC
clone size: few; D gene: -; J gene: TRBJ1-6; V gene: TRBV4-1; CDR3 protein: CASSQDIGPASPLHF; CDR3 DNA: TGCGCCAGCAGCCAAGATATAGGGCCGGCTTCACCCCTCCACTTT
clone size: -; D gene: TRBD1; J gene: TRBJ1-1; V gene: TRBV29-1; CDR3 protein: CSVEGQRPPEAFF; CDR3 DNA: TGCAGCGTTGAGGGACAGCGGCCCCCTGAAGCTTTCTTT
clone size: few; D gene: -; J gene: TRBJ2-7; V gene: TRBV20-1; CDR3 protein: CSARDRRAEQYF; CDR3 DNA: TGCAGTGCTAGAGACAGGCGAGCCGAGCAGTACTTC
clone size: once; D gene: -; J gene: TRBJ1-2; V gene: TRBV10-3; CDR3 protein: CTISEGTAGYTF; CDR3 DNA: TGTACCATCAGTGAGGGGACTGCAGGCTACACCTTC
clone size: -; D gene: -; J gene: TRBJ2-3; V gene: TRBV10-3; CDR3 protein: CAIGTPSTDTQYF; CDR3 DNA: TGTGCCATCGGGACGCCGAGCACAGATACGCAGTATTTT
clone size: few; D gene: -; J gene: TRBJ1-2; V gene: TRBV15; CDR3 protein: CATSRDPQGDYGYTF; CDR3 DNA: TGTGCCACCAGCAGAGACCCACAGGGAGACTATGGCTACACCTTC
clone size: few; D gene: TRBD1; J gene: TRBJ2-2; V gene: TRBV20-1; CDR3 protein: CSARAPDRANTGELFF; CDR3 DNA: TGCAGTGCTAGAGCCCCGGACAGGGCGAACACCGGGGAGCTGTTTTTT
clone size: -; D gene: TRBD1; J gene: TRBJ1-5; V gene: TRBV5-1; CDR3 protein: CTSSPGQGGNSNQPQHF; CDR3 DNA: TGCACCAGCAGCCCGGGACAGGGTGGGAATAGCAATCAGCCCCAGCATTTT
clone size: -; D gene: TRBD2; J gene: TRBJ2-1; V gene: TRBV6-5; CDR3 protein: CASQRTSYNEQFF; CDR3 DNA: TGTGCCAGCCAGCGGACTAGCTACAATGAGCAGTTCTTC
clone size: few; D gene: -; J gene: TRBJ2-1; V gene: TRBV5-1; CDR3 protein: CASSSAGAPYNEQFF; CDR3 DNA: TGCGCCAGCAGCTCAGCAGGGGCGCCCTACAATGAGCAGTTCTTC
clone size: -; D gene: TRBD2; J gene: TRBJ2-1; V gene: TRBV20-1; CDR3 protein: CSARAHLAGDSSYNEQFF; CDR3 DNA: TGCAGTGCTAGAGCCCATCTAGCGGGGGACAGCTCCTACAATGAGCAGTTCTTC
clone size: -; D gene: -; J gene: TRBJ1-2; V gene: TRBV7-9; CDR3 protein: CASSNTGTSGYTF; CDR3 DNA: TGTGCCAGCAGCAACACCGGGACAAGCGGCTACACCTTC
clone size: -; D gene: -; J gene: TRBJ1-1; V gene: TRBV29-1; CDR3 protein: CSVERTVATEAFF; CDR3 DNA: TGCAGCGTTGAGAGGACAGTGGCCACTGAAGCTTTCTTT
clone size: -; D gene: -; J gene: TRBJ1-6; V gene: TRBV10-3; CDR3 protein: CAIRNVGASSRSPLHF; CDR3 DNA: TGTGCCATCAGAAACGTAGGGGCGTCCTCGAGGTCACCCCTCCACTTT
clone size: few; D gene: -; J gene: TRBJ2-5; V gene: TRBV24-1; CDR3 protein: CATSDATLQEETQYF; CDR3 DNA: TGTGCCACCAGTGATGCGACCCTTCAGGAAGAGACCCAGTACTTC
clone size: once; D gene: TRBD2; J gene: TRBJ2-7; V gene: TRBV7-2; CDR3 protein: CASRLTSGSSYEQYF; CDR3 DNA: TGTGCCAGCAGGTTGACTAGCGGGTCGTCCTACGAGCAGTACTTC
clone size: -; D gene: TRBD2; J gene: TRBJ2-2; V gene: TRBV20-1; CDR3 protein: CSASPELAGGRTGELFF; CDR3 DNA: TGCAGTGCTAGCCCGGAGCTAGCGGGGGGGCGGACCGGGGAGCTGTTTTTT
clone size: -; D gene: TRBD1; J gene: TRBJ1-2; V gene: TRBV18; CDR3 protein: CASSPRTGNQNGYTF; CDR3 DNA: TGTGCCAGCTCACCCCGGACAGGGAATCAAAATGGCTACACCTTC
clone size: -; D gene: -; J gene: TRBJ1-1; V gene: TRBV4-1; CDR3 protein: CASSRTGPRNTEAFF; CDR3 DNA: TGCGCCAGCAGCCGGACGGGACCAAGGAACACTGAAGCTTTCTTT
clone size: -; D gene: TRBD2; J gene: TRBJ2-3; V gene: TRBV4-1; CDR3 protein: CASSLMGLAGGRFPDTQYF; CDR3 DNA: TGCGCCAGCAGCCTTATGGGGCTAGCGGGGGGGCGTTTCCCAGATACGCAGTATTTT
clone size: few; D gene: -; J gene: TRBJ2-1; V gene: TRBV10-3; CDR3 protein: CAISPSGYNEQFF; CDR3 DNA: TGTGCCATCTCGCCCAGCGGATACAATGAGCAGTTCTTC
clone size: -; D gene: -; J gene: TRBJ1-5; V gene: TRBV28; CDR3 protein: CASSLGLSSNQPQHF; CDR3 DNA: TGTGCCAGCAGTTTGGGTCTGTCTAGCAATCAGCCCCAGCATTTT
clone size: few; D gene: -; J gene: TRBJ2-1; V gene: TRBV12-3/TRBV12-4; CDR3 protein: CASSALASSYNEQFF; CDR3 DNA: TGTGCCAGCAGTGCTCTAGCGAGCTCCTACAATGAGCAGTTCTTC
clone size: -; D gene: -; J gene: TRBJ2-4; V gene: TRBV7-2; CDR3 protein: CASSFPIAKNIQYF; CDR3 DNA: TGTGCCAGCAGCTTTCCCATAGCCAAAAACATTCAGTACTTC
clone size: -; D gene: -; J gene: TRBJ1-6; V gene: TRBV4-1; CDR3 protein: CASSQEQGFRSPLHF; CDR3 DNA: TGCGCCAGCAGCCAAGAGCAGGGATTCCGATCACCCCTCCACTTT
clone size: -; D gene: TRBD1; J gene: TRBJ1-6; V gene: TRBV27; CDR3 protein: CASSLDRGLFNSPLHF; CDR3 DNA: TGTGCCAGCAGTTTGGACAGGGGGCTTTTTAATTCACCCCTCCACTTT
clone size: -; D gene: -; J gene: TRBJ1-2; V gene: TRBV2; CDR3 protein: CASRLTRNYGYTF; CDR3 DNA: TGTGCCAGCCGCTTGACCCGAAACTATGGCTACACCTTC
clone size: few; D gene: TRBD1; J gene: TRBJ1-2; V gene: TRBV7-9; CDR3 protein: CASSTGQGGYGYTF; CDR3 DNA: TGTGCCAGCAGCACAGGACAGGGTGGCTATGGCTACACCTTC
clone size: once; D gene: -; J gene: TRBJ2-7; V gene: TRBV20-1; CDR3 protein: CSARDTGTSYEQYF; CDR3 DNA: TGCAGTGCTAGAGATACCGGGACCTCCTACGAGCAGTACTTC
clone size: -; D gene: TRBD1; J gene: TRBJ2-5; V gene: TRBV6-5; CDR3 protein: CASSYSNARGLETQYF; CDR3 DNA: TGTGCCAGCAGTTACTCGAATGCCAGGGGGCTAGAGACCCAGTACTTC
clone size: few; D gene: TRBD1; J gene: TRBJ1-6; V gene: TRBV5-1; CDR3 protein: CASSLQTGTANSPLHF; CDR3 DNA: TGCGCCAGCAGCCTGCAGACCGGGACAGCCAATTCACCCCTCCACTTT
clone size: few; D gene: -; J gene: TRBJ2-7; V gene: TRBV6-1; CDR3 protein: CASSEGASYEQYF; CDR3 DNA: TGTGCCAGCAGTGAAGGGGCTTCTTACGAGCAGTACTTC
clone size: -; D gene: -; J gene: TRBJ2-5; V gene: TRBV5-1; CDR3 protein: CASSGLGRETQYF; CDR3 DNA: TGCGCCAGCAGCGGTCTGGGAAGAGAGACCCAGTACTTC
clone size: few; D gene: -; J gene: TRBJ1-2; V gene: TRBV15; CDR3 protein: CATSALGTEYGYTF; CDR3 DNA: TGTGCCACCAGCGCCCTAGGGACGGAATATGGCTACACCTTC
clone size: -; D gene: TRBD2; J gene: TRBJ2-5; V gene: TRBV5-1; CDR3 protein: CASSLRGSGASFKQETQYF; CDR3 DNA: TGCGCCAGCAGCTTGCGGGGTAGCGGGGCCTCGTTTAAACAAGAGACCCAGTACTTC
clone size: -; D gene: -; J gene: TRBJ2-7; V gene: TRBV6-1; CDR3 protein: CASSEIGPREQYF; CDR3 DNA: TGTGCCAGCAGTGAGATAGGCCCCAGGGAGCAGTACTTC
clone size: -; D gene: TRBD2; J gene: TRBJ2-1; V gene: TRBV2; CDR3 protein: CASSDGTSGTNEQFF; CDR3 DNA: TGTGCCAGCAGTGATGGGACTAGCGGGACCAATGAGCAGTTCTTC
clone size: once; D gene: -; J gene: TRBJ1-1; V gene: TRBV10-3; CDR3 protein: CAISGGGTGRNTEAFF; CDR3 DNA: TGTGCCATCAGTGGGGGCGGGACGGGTCGCAACACTGAAGCTTTCTTT